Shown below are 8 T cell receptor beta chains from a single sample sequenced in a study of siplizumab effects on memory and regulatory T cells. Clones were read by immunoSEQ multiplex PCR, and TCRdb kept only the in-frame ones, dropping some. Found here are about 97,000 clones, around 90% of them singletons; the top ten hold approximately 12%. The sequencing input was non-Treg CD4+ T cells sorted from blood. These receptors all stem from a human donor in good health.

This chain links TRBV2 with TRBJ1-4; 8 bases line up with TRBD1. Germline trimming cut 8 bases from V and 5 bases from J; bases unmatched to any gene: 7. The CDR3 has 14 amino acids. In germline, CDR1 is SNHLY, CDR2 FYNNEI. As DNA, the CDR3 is TGTGCCAGCGCCCAGGGGGCGCGGAATGAAAAACTGTTTTTT. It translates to CASAQGARNEKLFF.

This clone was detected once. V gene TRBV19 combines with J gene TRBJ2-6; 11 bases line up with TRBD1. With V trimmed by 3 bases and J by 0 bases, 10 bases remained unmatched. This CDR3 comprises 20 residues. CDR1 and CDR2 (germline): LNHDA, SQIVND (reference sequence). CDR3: CASSISGQGAVSSGANVLTF. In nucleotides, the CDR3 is TGTGCCAGTAGTATCAGCGGACAGGGGGCCGTATCCTCTGGGGCCAACGTCCTGACTTTC. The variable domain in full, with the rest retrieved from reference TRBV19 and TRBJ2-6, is DGGITQSPKYLFRKEGQNVTLSCEQNLNHDAMYWYRQDPGQGLRLIYYSQIVNDFQKGDIAEGYSVSREKKESFPLTVTSAQKNPTAFYLCASSISGQGAVSSGANVLTFGAGSRLTVL.

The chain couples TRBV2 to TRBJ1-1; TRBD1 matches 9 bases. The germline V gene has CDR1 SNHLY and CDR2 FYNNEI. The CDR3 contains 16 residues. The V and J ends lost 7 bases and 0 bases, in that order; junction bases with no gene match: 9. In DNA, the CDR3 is TGTGCCAGCAAATTGGGACAGGGAGGCCTGAACACTGAAGCTTTCTTT. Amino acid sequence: CASKLGQGGLNTEAFF.

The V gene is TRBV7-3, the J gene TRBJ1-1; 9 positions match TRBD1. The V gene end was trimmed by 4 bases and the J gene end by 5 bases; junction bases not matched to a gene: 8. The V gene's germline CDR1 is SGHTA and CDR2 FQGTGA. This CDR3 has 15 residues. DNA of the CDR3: TGTGCCAGCAGCTCCCAGGGACAGGGAAGAACTGAAGCTTTCTTT. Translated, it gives CASSSQGQGRTEAFF. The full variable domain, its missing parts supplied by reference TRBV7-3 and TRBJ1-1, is GAGVSQTPSNKVTEKGKYVELRCDPISGHTALYWYRQSLGQGPEFLIYFQGTGAADDSGLPNDRFFAVRPEGSVSTLKIQRTERGDSAVYLCASSSQGQGRTEAFFGQGTRLTVV.

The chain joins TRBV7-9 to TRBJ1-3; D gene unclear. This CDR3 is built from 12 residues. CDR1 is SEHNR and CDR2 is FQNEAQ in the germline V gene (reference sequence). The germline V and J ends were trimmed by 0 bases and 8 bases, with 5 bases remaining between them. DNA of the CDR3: TGTGCCAGCAGCTTAGCGCTGGACACCATATATTTT. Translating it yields CASSLALDTIYF.

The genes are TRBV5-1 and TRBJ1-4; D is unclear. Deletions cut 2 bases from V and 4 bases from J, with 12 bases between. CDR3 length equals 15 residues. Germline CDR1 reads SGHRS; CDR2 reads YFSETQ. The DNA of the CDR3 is TGCGCCAGCAGCTTAGGAGGACTGAATAATGAAAAACTGTTTTTT. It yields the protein CASSLGGLNNEKLFF. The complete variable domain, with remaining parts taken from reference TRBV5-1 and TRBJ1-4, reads KAGVTQTPRYLIKTRGQQVTLSCSPISGHRSVSWYQQTPGQGLQFLFEYFSETQRNKGNFPGRFSGRQFSNSRSEMNVSTLELGDSALYLCASSLGGLNNEKLFFGSGTQLSVL.

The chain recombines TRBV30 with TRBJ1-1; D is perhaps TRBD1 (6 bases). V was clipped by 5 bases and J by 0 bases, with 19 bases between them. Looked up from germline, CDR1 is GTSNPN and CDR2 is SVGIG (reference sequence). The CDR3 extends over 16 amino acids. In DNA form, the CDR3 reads TGTGCCTGGGGGCAGGGGCAAATGCTCATGAACACTGAAGCTTTCTTT. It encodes CAWGQGQMLMNTEAFF.

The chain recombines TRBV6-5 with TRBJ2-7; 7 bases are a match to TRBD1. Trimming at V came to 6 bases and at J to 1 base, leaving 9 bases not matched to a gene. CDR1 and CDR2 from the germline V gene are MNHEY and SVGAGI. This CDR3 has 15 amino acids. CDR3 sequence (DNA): TGTGCCAGCAGCCAGGGACAGCGGCTATCCTACGAGCAGTACTTC. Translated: CASSQGQRLSYEQYF.